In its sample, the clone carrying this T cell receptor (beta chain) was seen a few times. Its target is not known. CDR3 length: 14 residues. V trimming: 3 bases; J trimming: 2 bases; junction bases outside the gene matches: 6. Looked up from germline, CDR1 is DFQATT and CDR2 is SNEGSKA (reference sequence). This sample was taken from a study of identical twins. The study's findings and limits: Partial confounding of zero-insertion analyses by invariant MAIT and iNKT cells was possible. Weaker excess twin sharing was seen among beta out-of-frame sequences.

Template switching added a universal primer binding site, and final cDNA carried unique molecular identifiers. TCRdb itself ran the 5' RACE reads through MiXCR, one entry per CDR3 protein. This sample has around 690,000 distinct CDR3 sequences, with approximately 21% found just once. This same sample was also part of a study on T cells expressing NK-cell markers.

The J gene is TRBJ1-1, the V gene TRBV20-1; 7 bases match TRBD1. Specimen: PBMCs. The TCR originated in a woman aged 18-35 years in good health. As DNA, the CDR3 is TGCAGTGCTAGTAGGAGGACAGGTAACACTGAAGCTTTCTTT. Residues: CSASRRTGNTEAFF.